This TCR beta chain was observed in a study of blood T cell repertoires in COVID-19. Study overall: Acute and convalescent COVID-19 samples came from the United States, Italy and Spain. T cells, B-cell-depleted T cells, or PBMCs supplied cDNA or gDNA.

V shed 7 bases, J shed 4 bases, and the junction held 7 bases outside the gene matches. The CDR3 contains 15 residues. Germline V gene data show CDR1 as MNHNY and CDR2 as SVGAGI (reference sequence). Per the original methods: Estimation of nucleated cell counts was performed using reference gene primer amplification. Method: immunoSEQ multiplex PCR; TCRdb's copy keeps in-frame clones and lacks some. That table is the source of V, J and clone size, and D and trimming were worked out from the DNA. This table holds about 73,000 clones, 89% found once. The specimen sequenced was peripheral blood. The rearrangement uses TRBV6-6 and TRBJ2-5; 12 bases agree with TRBD1. The receptor was isolated from a man at least 80 years old with acute or convalescent COVID-19. CDR3 sequence (DNA): TGTGCCAGCACCCCCGGGACAGGGGGCGGAGAGACCCAGTACTTC. Protein product: CASTPGTGGGETQYF.